Here is one TCR beta chain with its context. Its antigen remains unknown. Assay execution took place at the deep level. Repertoires were generated with immunoSEQ multiplex PCR, while TCRdb's copy carries only in-frame clones and drops some. The table has some 550,000 clones, around 97% seen once; the top ten hold approximately 0.057%. This entry belongs to a study of shared clonotypes between healthy human individuals. Study results and caveats: Sorted-subset sequencing was shown by rarefaction to be incomplete despite large depth.

The receptor was isolated from a woman in her 30s in good health. Specimen: naive CD4+ T cells sorted from blood. Subset in this sample: CD45RA+ positively selected.

CDR3 DNA sequence: TGTGCCGGGGACCCCCTAACAGGGTTCTACGAGCAGTACTTC. This gives the protein CAGDPLTGFYEQYF. This chain joins TRBV7-9 and TRBJ2-7; D possibly corresponds to TRBD1 (6 bases). Germline CDR1 is SEHNR and CDR2 is FQNEAQ (reference sequence). This CDR3 comprises 14 residues. The germline V and J ends were trimmed by 11 bases and 3 bases, with 20 bases remaining between them.